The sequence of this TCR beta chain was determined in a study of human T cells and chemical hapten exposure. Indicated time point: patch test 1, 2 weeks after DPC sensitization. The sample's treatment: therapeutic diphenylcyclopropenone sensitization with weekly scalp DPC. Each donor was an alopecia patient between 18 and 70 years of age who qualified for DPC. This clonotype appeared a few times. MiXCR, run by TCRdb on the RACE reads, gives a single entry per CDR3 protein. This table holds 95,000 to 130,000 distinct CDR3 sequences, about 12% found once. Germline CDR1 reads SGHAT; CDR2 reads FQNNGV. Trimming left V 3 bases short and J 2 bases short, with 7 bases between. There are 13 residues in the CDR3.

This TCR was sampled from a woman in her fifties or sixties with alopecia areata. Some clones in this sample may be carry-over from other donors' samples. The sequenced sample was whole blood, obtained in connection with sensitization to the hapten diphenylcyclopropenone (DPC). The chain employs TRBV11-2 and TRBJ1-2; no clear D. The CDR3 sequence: CASSLGSNYGYTF. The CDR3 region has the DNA TGTGCCAGCAGCTTGGGAAGCAACTATGGCTACACCTTC.